The sequence of this TCR beta chain was determined in a study of blood T cell repertoires in COVID-19. For the study at large: Samples of COVID-19 (acute and convalescent) were obtained from the United States, Italy and Spain.

As processed by the authors: Nucleated cell counts were estimated from reference gene primer amplification. Repertoires were generated with immunoSEQ multiplex PCR, while TCRdb's copy carries only in-frame clones and drops some. The V and J calls and the clone size are those of that table, but D and trimming were determined from the DNA. The sample holds 140,000 to 150,000 clones; about 80% are singletons and the top ten take approximately 3.5%. The sample holds one count of this clone. Source material: peripheral blood. The TCR comes from an older man who had recovered from COVID-19.

The CDR3 spells CAISESGRQETQYF. The DNA for the CDR3 is TGTGCCATCAGTGAGTCTGGCAGGCAAGAGACCCAGTACTTC. The chain has TRBV10-3 and TRBJ2-5; no reliable D call. V was shortened by 0 bases and J by 2 bases, with 7 bases between the two germline ends. CDR1 ENHRY and CDR2 SYGVKD come from the germline V gene. The CDR3 has 14 residues.